This T cell receptor (beta chain) was recorded in a study of monozygotic twins with inflammatory bowel disease. Study-level findings and limits: The authors found no support for a single strong IBD-associated signal or clonotype. Concordance status among twins (concordant versus discordant) showed no link to repertoire similarity, possibly from limited power. Telling different T cell subtypes apart from each other was not possible.

Incorporation of UMIs carrying a 6-nucleotide sample barcode was performed by template switching. TCRdb re-called the 5' RACE reads, yielding one record per CDR3 amino acid sequence without DNA. The table for this sample gives some 400,000 distinct CDR3 sequences. For this clonotype: Antigen specificity is unknown.

Looked up from germline, CDR1 is MNHEY and CDR2 is SVGAGI. This CDR3 spans 16 amino acids. V is TRBV6-5 and J is TRBJ2-2; TCRdb names TRBD2, which stays unverified in the absence of DNA. This receptor was taken from a human donor with ulcerative colitis or Crohn's disease, or a healthy co-twin of an affected twin (not recorded which). Sequenced material: blood. CDR3 amino acids: CASSFGTSENTGELFF.